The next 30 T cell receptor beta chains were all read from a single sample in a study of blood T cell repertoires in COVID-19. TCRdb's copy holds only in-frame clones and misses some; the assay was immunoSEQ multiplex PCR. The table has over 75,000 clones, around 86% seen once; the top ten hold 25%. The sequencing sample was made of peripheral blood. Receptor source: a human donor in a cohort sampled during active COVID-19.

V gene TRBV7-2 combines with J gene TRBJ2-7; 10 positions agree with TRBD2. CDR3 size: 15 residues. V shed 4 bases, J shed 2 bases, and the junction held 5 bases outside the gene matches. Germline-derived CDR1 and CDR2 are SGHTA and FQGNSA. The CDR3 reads CASSSWTSGAYEQYF. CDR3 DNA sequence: TGTGCCAGCAGCTCCTGGACTAGCGGAGCCTACGAGCAGTACTTC.

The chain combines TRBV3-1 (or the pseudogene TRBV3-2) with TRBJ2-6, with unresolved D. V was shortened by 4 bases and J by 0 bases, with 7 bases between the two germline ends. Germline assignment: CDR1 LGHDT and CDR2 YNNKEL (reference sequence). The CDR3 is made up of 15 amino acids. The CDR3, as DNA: TGTGCCAGCAGCCGGGCTTACTCTGGGGCCAACGTCCTGACTTTC. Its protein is CASSRAYSGANVLTF.

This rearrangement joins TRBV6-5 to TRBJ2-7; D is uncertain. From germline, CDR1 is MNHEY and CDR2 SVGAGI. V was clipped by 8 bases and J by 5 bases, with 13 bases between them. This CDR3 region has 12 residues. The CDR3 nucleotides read TGTGCCAGCTCACTGCCTTTGGACGAGCAGTACTTC. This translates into CASSLPLDEQYF.

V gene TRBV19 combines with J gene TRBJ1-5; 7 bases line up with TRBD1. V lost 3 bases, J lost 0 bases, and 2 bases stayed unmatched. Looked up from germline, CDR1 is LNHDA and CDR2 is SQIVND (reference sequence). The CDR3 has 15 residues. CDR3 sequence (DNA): TGTGCCAGTAGTATGCAGGGGGTTAGCAATCAGCCCCAGCATTTT. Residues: CASSMQGVSNQPQHF.

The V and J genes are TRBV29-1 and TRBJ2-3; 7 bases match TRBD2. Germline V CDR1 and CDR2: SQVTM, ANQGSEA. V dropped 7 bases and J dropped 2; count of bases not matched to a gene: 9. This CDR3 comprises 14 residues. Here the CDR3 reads CSAGWGGTTDTQYF. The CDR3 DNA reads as TGCAGCGCTGGGTGGGGGGGTACCACAGATACGCAGTATTTT.

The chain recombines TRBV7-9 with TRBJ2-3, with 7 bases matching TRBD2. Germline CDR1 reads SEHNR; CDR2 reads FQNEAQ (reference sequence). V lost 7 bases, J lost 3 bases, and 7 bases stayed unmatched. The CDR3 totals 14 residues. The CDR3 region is CASTPRGETDTQYF. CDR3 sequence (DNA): TGTGCCAGCACTCCACGGGGGGAGACAGATACGCAGTATTTT.

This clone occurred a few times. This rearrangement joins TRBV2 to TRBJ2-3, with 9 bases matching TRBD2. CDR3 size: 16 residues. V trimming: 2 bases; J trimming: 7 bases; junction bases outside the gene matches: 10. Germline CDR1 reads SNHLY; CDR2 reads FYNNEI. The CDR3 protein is CASSENLAGGGNTQYF. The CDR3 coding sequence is TGTGCCAGCAGTGAAAATCTCGCGGGAGGGGGAAATACGCAGTATTTT.

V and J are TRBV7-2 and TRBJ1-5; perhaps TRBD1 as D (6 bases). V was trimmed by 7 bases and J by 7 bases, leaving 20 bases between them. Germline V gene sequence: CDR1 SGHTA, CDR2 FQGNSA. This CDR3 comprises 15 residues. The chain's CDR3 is CASTLTTGSGQPQHF. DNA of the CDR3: TGTGCCAGCACCCTAACAACAGGGAGCGGACAGCCCCAGCATTTT.

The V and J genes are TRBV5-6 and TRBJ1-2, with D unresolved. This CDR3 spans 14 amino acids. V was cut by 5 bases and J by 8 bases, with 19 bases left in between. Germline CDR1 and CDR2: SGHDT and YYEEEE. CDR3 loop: CASSRPAGMGGYTF. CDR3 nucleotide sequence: TGTGCCAGCAGTCGACCCGCGGGGATGGGGGGCTACACCTTC.

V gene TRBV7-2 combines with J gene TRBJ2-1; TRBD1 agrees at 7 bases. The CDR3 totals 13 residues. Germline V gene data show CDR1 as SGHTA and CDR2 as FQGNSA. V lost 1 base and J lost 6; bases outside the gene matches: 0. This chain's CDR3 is CASSLGTGNEQFF. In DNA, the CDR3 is TGTGCCAGCAGCTTAGGGACAGGCAATGAGCAGTTCTTC. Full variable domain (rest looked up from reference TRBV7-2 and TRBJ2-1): GAGVSQSPSNKVTEKGKDVELRCDPISGHTALYWYRQSLGQGLEFLIYFQGNSAPDKSGLPSDRFSAERTGGSVSTLTIQRTQQEDSAVYLCASSLGTGNEQFFGPGTRLTVL.

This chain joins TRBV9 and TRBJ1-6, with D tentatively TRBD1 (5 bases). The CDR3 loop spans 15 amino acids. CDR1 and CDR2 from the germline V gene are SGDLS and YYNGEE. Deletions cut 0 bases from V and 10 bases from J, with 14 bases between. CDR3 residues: CASSVDPGGDSPLHF. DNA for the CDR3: TGTGCCAGCAGCGTAGATCCCGGGGGTGACTCACCCCTCCACTTT.

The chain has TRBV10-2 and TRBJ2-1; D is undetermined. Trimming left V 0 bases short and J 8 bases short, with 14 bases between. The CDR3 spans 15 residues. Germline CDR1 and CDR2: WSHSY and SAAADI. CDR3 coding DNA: TGCGCCAGCAGTGAGTCAAGGAAAGGAGACCATGAGCAGTTCTTC. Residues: CASSESRKGDHEQFF.

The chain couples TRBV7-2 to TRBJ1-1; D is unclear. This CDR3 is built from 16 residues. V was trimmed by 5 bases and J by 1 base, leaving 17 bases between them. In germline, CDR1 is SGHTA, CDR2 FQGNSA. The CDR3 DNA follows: TGTGCCAGCAGCGCCGACGGCTACAGTTCGAACACTGAAGCTTTCTTT. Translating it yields CASSADGYSSNTEAFF. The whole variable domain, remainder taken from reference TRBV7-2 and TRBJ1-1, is GAGVSQSPSNKVTEKGKDVELRCDPISGHTALYWYRQSLGQGLEFLIYFQGNSAPDKSGLPSDRFSAERTGGSVSTLTIQRTQQEDSAVYLCASSADGYSSNTEAFFGQGTRLTVV.

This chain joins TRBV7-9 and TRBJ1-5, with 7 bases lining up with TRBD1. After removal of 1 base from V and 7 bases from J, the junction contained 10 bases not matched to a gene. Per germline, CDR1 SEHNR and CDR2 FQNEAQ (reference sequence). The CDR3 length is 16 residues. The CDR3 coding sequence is TGTGCCAGCAGCTTAGACGGGGGACAGATCAGCCAGCCCCAGCATTTT. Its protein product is CASSLDGGQISQPQHF.

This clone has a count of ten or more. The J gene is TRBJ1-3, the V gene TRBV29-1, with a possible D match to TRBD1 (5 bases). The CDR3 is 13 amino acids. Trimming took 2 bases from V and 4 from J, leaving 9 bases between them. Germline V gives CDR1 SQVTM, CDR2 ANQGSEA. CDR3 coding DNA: TGCAGCGTTGAAAGGGGTATCGGAAACACCATATATTTT. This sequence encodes CSVERGIGNTIYF.

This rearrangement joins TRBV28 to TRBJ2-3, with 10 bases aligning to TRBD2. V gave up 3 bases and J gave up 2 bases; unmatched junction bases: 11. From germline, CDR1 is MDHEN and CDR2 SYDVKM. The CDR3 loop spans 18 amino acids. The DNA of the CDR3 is TGTGCCAGCAGTTTCATCTTGGCTAGCGGGAGTTTCACAGATACGCAGTATTTT. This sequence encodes CASSFILASGSFTDTQYF. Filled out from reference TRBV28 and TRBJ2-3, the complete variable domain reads DVKVTQSSRYLVKRTGEKVFLECVQDMDHENMFWYRQDPGLGLRLIYFSYDVKMKEKGDIPEGYSVSREKKERFSLILESASTNQTSMYLCASSFILASGSFTDTQYFGPGTRLTVL.

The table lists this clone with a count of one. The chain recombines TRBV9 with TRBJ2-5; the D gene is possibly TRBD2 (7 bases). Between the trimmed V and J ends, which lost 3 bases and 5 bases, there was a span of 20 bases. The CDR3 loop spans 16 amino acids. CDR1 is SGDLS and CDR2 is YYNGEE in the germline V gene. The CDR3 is CASSDRAGGRGETQYF. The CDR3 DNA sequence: TGTGCCAGCAGCGACCGGGCCGGGGGGCGAGGTGAGACCCAGTACTTC.

Here the CDR3 reads CASSYRLGQNTEAFF. The CDR3 DNA sequence: TGTGCCAGCAGTTACCGCCTAGGACAGAACACTGAAGCTTTCTTT. The V call is TRBV6-2 or TRBV6-3, the J call TRBJ1-1; D might be TRBD1 (5 bases). From germline, CDR1 is MNHEY and CDR2 SVGEGT. V shed 2 bases and J shed 1 base, with 11 bases lying between them. This CDR3 is 15 amino acids long.

This CDR3 reads CASSYIAGVYNEQFF. The DNA of the CDR3 is TGTGCCAGCAGCTATATAGCGGGGGTCTACAATGAGCAGTTCTTC. The rearrangement uses TRBV7-2 and TRBJ2-1; 9 nucleotides match TRBD2. From germline, CDR1 is SGHTA and CDR2 FQGNSA. After removal of 4 bases from V and 3 bases from J, the junction contained 4 bases not matched to a gene. The CDR3 loop spans 15 amino acids.

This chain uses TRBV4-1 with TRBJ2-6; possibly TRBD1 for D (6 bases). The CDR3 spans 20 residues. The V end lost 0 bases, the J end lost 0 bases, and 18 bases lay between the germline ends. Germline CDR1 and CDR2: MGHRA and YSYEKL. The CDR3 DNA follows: TGCGCCAGCAGCCAAGATCGGGGCAGGGGAACACGCTCTGGGGCCAACGTCCTGACTTTC. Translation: CASSQDRGRGTRSGANVLTF.

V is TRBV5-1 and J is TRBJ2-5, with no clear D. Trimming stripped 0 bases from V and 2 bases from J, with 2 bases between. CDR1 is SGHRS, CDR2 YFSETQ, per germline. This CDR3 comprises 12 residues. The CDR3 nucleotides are TGCGCCAGCAGCTTGGCTCAAGAGACCCAGTACTTC. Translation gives CASSLAQETQYF.

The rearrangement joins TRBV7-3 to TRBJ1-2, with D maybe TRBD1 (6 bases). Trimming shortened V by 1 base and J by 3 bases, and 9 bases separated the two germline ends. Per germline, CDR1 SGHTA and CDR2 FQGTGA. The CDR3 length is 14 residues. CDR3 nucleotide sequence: TGTGCCAGCAGCTTAATGCCAGGGGACTATGGCTACACCTTC. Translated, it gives CASSLMPGDYGYTF.

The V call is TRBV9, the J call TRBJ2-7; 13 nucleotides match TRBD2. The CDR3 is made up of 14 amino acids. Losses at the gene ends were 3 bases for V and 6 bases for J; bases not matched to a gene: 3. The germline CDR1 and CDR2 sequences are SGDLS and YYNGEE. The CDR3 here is CASSGTSGSSEQYF. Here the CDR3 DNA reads TGTGCCAGCAGCGGGACTAGCGGGAGTTCCGAGCAGTACTTC.

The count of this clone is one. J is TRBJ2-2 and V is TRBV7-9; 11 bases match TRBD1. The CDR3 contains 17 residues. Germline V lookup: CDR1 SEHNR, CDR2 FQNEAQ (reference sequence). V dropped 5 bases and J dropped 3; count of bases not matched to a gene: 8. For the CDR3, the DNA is TGTGCCAGCAGCCTTTACAGGGACAGGGGGTACACCGGGGAGCTGTTTTTT. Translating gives CASSLYRDRGYTGELFF. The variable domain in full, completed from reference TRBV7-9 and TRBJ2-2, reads DTGVSQNPRHKITKRGQNVTFRCDPISEHNRLYWYRQTLGQGPEFLTYFQNEAQLEKSRLLSDRFSAERPKGSFSTLEIQRTEQGDSAMYLCASSLYRDRGYTGELFFGEGSRLTVL.

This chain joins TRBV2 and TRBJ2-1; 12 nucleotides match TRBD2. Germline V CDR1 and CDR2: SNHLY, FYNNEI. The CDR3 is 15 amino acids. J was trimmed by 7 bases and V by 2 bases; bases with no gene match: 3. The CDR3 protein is CASSELAGGRNEQFF. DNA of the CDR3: TGTGCCAGCAGTGAACTAGCGGGGGGGCGTAATGAGCAGTTCTTC.

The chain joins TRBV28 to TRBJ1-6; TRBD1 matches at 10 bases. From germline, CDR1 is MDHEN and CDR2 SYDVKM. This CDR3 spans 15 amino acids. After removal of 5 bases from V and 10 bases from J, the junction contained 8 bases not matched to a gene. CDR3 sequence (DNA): TGTGCCAGCAGTCCCGACAGGGGGCTAAGCTCACCCCTCCACTTT. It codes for CASSPDRGLSSPLHF.

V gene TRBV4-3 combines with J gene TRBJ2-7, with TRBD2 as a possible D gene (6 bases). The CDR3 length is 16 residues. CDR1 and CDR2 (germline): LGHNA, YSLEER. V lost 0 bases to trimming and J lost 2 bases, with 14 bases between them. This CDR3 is CASSQDFTSTAYEQYF. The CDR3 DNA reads TGCGCCAGCAGCCAAGATTTTACTAGCACAGCCTACGAGCAGTACTTC.

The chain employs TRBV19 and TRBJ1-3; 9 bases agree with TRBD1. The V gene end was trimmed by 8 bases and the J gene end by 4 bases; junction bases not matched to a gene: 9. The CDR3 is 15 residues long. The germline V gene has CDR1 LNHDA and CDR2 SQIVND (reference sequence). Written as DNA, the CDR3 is TGTGCCAGTTCTTCTTCCGGGACAGGGGGAAACACCATATATTTT. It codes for CASSSSGTGGNTIYF.

The CDR3 protein is CASSLQGEIAEQYF. The CDR3 DNA follows: TGTGCCAGCAGCTTACAGGGGGAGATCGCCGAGCAGTACTTC. The chain carries TRBV13 and TRBJ2-7, with 7 positions matching TRBD1. CDR3 size: 14 residues. V lost 2 bases to trimming and J lost 6 bases; unmatched junction nucleotides: 7. CDR1 is PRHDT, CDR2 FYEKMQ, per germline (reference sequence).

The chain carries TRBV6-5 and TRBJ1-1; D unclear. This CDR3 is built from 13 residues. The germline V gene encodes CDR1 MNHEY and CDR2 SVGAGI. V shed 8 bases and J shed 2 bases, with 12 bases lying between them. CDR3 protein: CASCPRLNTEAFF. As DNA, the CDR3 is TGTGCCAGCTGTCCCCGGTTAAACACTGAAGCTTTCTTT.